Following are 5 T cell receptor beta chains from one sample sequenced in a study of cytomegalovirus exposure and HLA in healthy donors. This PCR relied on a set of 60 Vbeta primers and 13 Jbeta primers. Produced via immunoSEQ multiplex PCR; TCRdb's table is partial and in-frame only. The profile shows about 140,000 clones, 55% to 80% of them singletons. The material sequenced was PBMCs. These receptors were taken from a human donor in good health.

This sequence joins TRBV7-9 and TRBJ2-7; 8 bases are a match to TRBD1. J gave up 5 bases and V 4 bases, and 10 bases lay outside the gene matches. This CDR3 is 15 amino acids long. In germline, CDR1 is SEHNR, CDR2 FQNEAQ (reference sequence). The CDR3 nucleotides are TGTGCCAGCAGCTCGGGACAGGCCCCGGGCCACGAGCAGTACTTC. Amino acid sequence: CASSSGQAPGHEQYF.

The chain is built from TRBV29-1 and TRBJ2-1; the match to TRBD2 covers 8 bases. CDR3 length equals 12 residues. The J segment lost 8 bases and the V segment lost 3 bases, leaving 3 bases of the junction unmatched. The germline gives CDR1 SQVTM, CDR2 ANQGSEA. The CDR3 loop reads CSVEREADEQFF. The CDR3, as DNA: TGCAGCGTTGAGCGGGAGGCGGATGAGCAGTTCTTC.

In nucleotides, the CDR3 is TGTGCCAGCAGCCCTTCGACTAGCGGGGGTTCGCAGTTCTTC. It specifies CASSPSTSGGSQFF. The gene calls are TRBV7-3 and TRBJ2-1; 12 bases are a match to TRBD2. The germline V gene encodes CDR1 SGHTA and CDR2 FQGTGA. CDR3 length: 14 amino acids. V gave up 5 bases and J gave up 12 bases; unmatched junction bases: 8.

The rearrangement links TRBV11-2 to TRBJ1-2; possibly TRBD1 for D (5 bases). The V end was cut by 6 bases, the J end by 6 bases, with 20 bases between. This CDR3 contains 15 residues. CDR1 is SGHAT and CDR2 is FQNNGV in the germline V gene. The CDR3 coding sequence is TGTGCCAGCAGATCCCTCACAGGTGGTCGCGATGGCTACACCTTC. Protein product: CASRSLTGGRDGYTF.

The rearrangement joins TRBV19 to TRBJ2-7; D is uncertain. The CDR3 runs 13 residues. Germline CDR1 LNHDA, CDR2 SQIVND (reference sequence). Trimming pared 3 bases from V and 2 bases from J, leaving 8 bases between. This CDR3 is CASSIKFPYEQYF. For the CDR3, the DNA is TGTGCCAGTAGTATCAAATTCCCCTACGAGCAGTACTTC.